A selection of T cell receptor beta chains follows, all from one sample in a study of vaccination effects on CD4 cells after COVID-19. Clones were sequenced by immunoSEQ multiplex PCR, and TCRdb holds only the in-frame ones, with some missing. The repertoire includes approximately 74,000 clones, 65% to 80% of them detected once, and 2% to 3% sits in the top ten. For these TCRs, the target antigens are not known. The sequences come from CD4+ T cells from PBMCs cultured without peptide, collected after COVID-19 vaccination. The receptor set was obtained from a human donor who received a COVID-19 vaccine. CDR3s include the opening cysteine and the closing phenylalanine or tryptophan. A D gene is named only where the DNA matches it firmly. The size of a clone is reported for some rows only, either as once, few or many, or as a class for expanded clones.

CDR3 DNA: TGCGCCAGCACCCCAGGGGGGGCGGGGGTCAATCAGCCCCAGCATTTT
CDR3 protein: CASTPGGAGVNQPQHF
J gene: TRBJ1-5
clone size: .
D gene: TRBD1
V gene: TRBV4-1

CDR3 DNA: TGCGCCAGCAGACAGTCGAACACCGGGGAGCTGTTTTTT
CDR3 protein: CASRQSNTGELFF
J gene: TRBJ2-2
clone size: few
D gene: .
V gene: TRBV5-1

CDR3 DNA: TGTGCCAGCAGTGAATTCGAGAGCTACACCTTC
CDR3 protein: CASSEFESYTF
J gene: TRBJ1-2
clone size: .
D gene: .
V gene: TRBV6-1

CDR3 DNA: TGTGCCAGCAGCGTATCCCTAGCAGATACGCAGTATTTT
CDR3 protein: CASSVSLADTQYF
J gene: TRBJ2-3
clone size: few
D gene: .
V gene: TRBV9

CDR3 DNA: TGCGCCAGCAGCCCCGGACACAACTATGGCTACACCTTC
CDR3 protein: CASSPGHNYGYTF
J gene: TRBJ1-2
clone size: .
D gene: .
V gene: TRBV5-1

CDR3 DNA: TGTGCCACCAGTGACCCCGGGACTAGCGGGGACGAGCAGTTCTTC
CDR3 protein: CATSDPGTSGDEQFF
J gene: TRBJ2-1
clone size: few
D gene: TRBD2
V gene: TRBV24-1

CDR3 DNA: TGCAGTGCTAGTTCGGGCGGGAATTCACCCCTCCACTTT
CDR3 protein: CSASSGGNSPLHF
J gene: TRBJ1-6
clone size: .
D gene: .
V gene: TRBV20-1

CDR3 DNA: TGTGCCAGCAGTCTCCGGCAACATAAAGGCTACACCTTC
CDR3 protein: CASSLRQHKGYTF
J gene: TRBJ1-2
clone size: .
D gene: .
V gene: TRBV28

CDR3 DNA: TGCGCCAGCAGCGCTATCGCGGGACAGGGAATTAATTCACCCCTCCACTTT
CDR3 protein: CASSAIAGQGINSPLHF
J gene: TRBJ1-6
clone size: .
D gene: TRBD1
V gene: TRBV5-1

CDR3 DNA: TGTGCCTGGAGTGTACAGGGTGGTAATTCACCCCTCCACTTT
CDR3 protein: CAWSVQGGNSPLHF
J gene: TRBJ1-6
clone size: few
D gene: .
V gene: TRBV30

CDR3 DNA: TGTGCCAGCAGTTACTCGGACCCCTCGAAAGATACGCAGTATTTT
CDR3 protein: CASSYSDPSKDTQYF
J gene: TRBJ2-3
clone size: .
D gene: .
V gene: TRBV6-5

CDR3 DNA: TGTGCCAGCAGCCCTAAGTGGGAGGGGGTCACAGATACGCAGTATTTT
CDR3 protein: CASSPKWEGVTDTQYF
J gene: TRBJ2-3
clone size: .
D gene: .
V gene: TRBV5-4

CDR3 DNA: TGTGCCAGCAGCCCACGAGGAGCAGTGGGCTATGGCTACACCTTC
CDR3 protein: CASSPRGAVGYGYTF
J gene: TRBJ1-2
clone size: .
D gene: .
V gene: TRBV9

CDR3 DNA: TGTGCTAGTGGACGAGAACAGGGGAACACTGAAGCTTTCTTT
CDR3 protein: CASGREQGNTEAFF
J gene: TRBJ1-1
clone size: .
D gene: .
V gene: TRBV12-5

CDR3 DNA: TGTGCCAGCAGCTTAGCGCGCGGGAATGGGGAAAAACTGTTTTTT
CDR3 protein: CASSLARGNGEKLFF
J gene: TRBJ1-4
clone size: .
D gene: .
V gene: TRBV7-8

CDR3 DNA: TGTGCCAGCAGGGGGCCCGGCTATGGCTACACCTTC
CDR3 protein: CASRGPGYGYTF
J gene: TRBJ1-2
clone size: .
D gene: .
V gene: TRBV2

CDR3 DNA: TGTGCCAGCAGCGTAGATGGTGGGGGGCGGGACACTGAAGCTTTCTTT
CDR3 protein: CASSVDGGGRDTEAFF
J gene: TRBJ1-1
clone size: few
D gene: .
V gene: TRBV9

CDR3 DNA: TGTGCCAGCAGCCAAAGGGGGACAGGGATCTACAATGAGCAGTTCTTC
CDR3 protein: CASSQRGTGIYNEQFF
J gene: TRBJ2-1
clone size: .
D gene: TRBD1
V gene: TRBV3-1/TRBV3-2

CDR3 DNA: TGTGCCAGCAGTTTTCAGGGACCCCAAGCTCAGCCCCAGCATTTT
CDR3 protein: CASSFQGPQAQPQHF
J gene: TRBJ1-5
clone size: .
D gene: .
V gene: TRBV2

CDR3 DNA: TGTGCCAGCAGTCGGAGCGGAGGTTACAATGAGCAGTTCTTC
CDR3 protein: CASSRSGGYNEQFF
J gene: TRBJ2-1
clone size: .
D gene: .
V gene: TRBV6-5

CDR3 DNA: TGCGCCAGCATGTCCGACGGGCAGGCGAACACTGAAGCTTTCTTT
CDR3 protein: CASMSDGQANTEAFF
J gene: TRBJ1-1
clone size: .
D gene: .
V gene: TRBV5-1

CDR3 DNA: TGTGCCAGCAGTTCAGGGCCTCAGACCTATGGCTACACCTTC
CDR3 protein: CASSSGPQTYGYTF
J gene: TRBJ1-2
clone size: .
D gene: .
V gene: TRBV28

CDR3 DNA: TGTGCCAGTAGTACGGTCCGGGACATAAGTTATCAGCCCCAGCATTTT
CDR3 protein: CASSTVRDISYQPQHF
J gene: TRBJ1-5
clone size: .
D gene: .
V gene: TRBV19

CDR3 DNA: TGCGCCAGCAGCGGGCCGGGACAGGGGCGAGAGACCCAGTACTTC
CDR3 protein: CASSGPGQGRETQYF
J gene: TRBJ2-5
clone size: .
D gene: TRBD1
V gene: TRBV5-1

CDR3 DNA: TGTGCCAGCAGCTTAAGGCTGCGGGAGACCCAGTACTTC
CDR3 protein: CASSLRLRETQYF
J gene: TRBJ2-5
clone size: .
D gene: .
V gene: TRBV7-3

CDR3 DNA: TGTGCCAGCAGCTTAGAGGCAGCCAGGACTGAAGCTTTCTTT
CDR3 protein: CASSLEAARTEAFF
J gene: TRBJ1-1
clone size: .
D gene: .
V gene: TRBV7-2

CDR3 DNA: TGCAGTCTAGCGGGGGGAAAGACCCAGTACTTC
CDR3 protein: CSLAGGKTQYF
J gene: TRBJ2-5
clone size: .
D gene: TRBD2
V gene: TRBV20-1

CDR3 DNA: TGTGCCAGCAGTCGCCCTGCAGGGCCAACGAACACCGGGGAGCTGTTTTTT
CDR3 protein: CASSRPAGPTNTGELFF
J gene: TRBJ2-2
clone size: .
D gene: .
V gene: TRBV6-6

CDR3 DNA: TGTGCCAGCAGCCGCGGGACGGGGGGTTATACGCAGTATTTT
CDR3 protein: CASSRGTGGYTQYF
J gene: TRBJ2-3
clone size: .
D gene: TRBD2
V gene: TRBV7-2

CDR3 DNA: TGTGCCAGCACAGCGGGGCAGGGACGGAACAATGAGCAGTTCTTC
CDR3 protein: CASTAGQGRNNEQFF
J gene: TRBJ2-1
clone size: .
D gene: TRBD2
V gene: TRBV11-1

CDR3 DNA: TGTGCCAGCAGCCCGAGACAGGGGGAGGGTAGTCAGCCCCAGCATTTT
CDR3 protein: CASSPRQGEGSQPQHF
J gene: TRBJ1-5
clone size: .
D gene: TRBD1
V gene: TRBV7-2

CDR3 DNA: TGCAGCGTTCCCATTGGGACTAGCGGGGAGCAAGAGACCCAGTACTTC
CDR3 protein: CSVPIGTSGEQETQYF
J gene: TRBJ2-5
clone size: .
D gene: TRBD2
V gene: TRBV29-1